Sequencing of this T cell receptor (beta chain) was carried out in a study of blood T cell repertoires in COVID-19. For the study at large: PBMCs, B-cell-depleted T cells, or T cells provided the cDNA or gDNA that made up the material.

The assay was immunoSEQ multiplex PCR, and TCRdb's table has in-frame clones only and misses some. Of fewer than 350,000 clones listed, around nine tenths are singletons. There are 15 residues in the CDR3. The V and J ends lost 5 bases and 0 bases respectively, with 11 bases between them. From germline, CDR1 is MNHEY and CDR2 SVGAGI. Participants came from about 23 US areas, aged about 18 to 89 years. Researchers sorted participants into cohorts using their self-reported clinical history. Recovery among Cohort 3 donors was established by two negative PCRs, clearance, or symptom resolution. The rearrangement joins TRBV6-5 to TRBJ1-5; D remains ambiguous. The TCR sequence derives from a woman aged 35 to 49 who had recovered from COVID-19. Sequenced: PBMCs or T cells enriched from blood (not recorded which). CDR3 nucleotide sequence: TGTGCCAGCAGTCGCAACCCCTATAGCAATCAGCCCCAGCATTTT. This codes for CASSRNPYSNQPQHF.